The following is a TCR beta chain sequence with its context. What this receptor recognizes is not known. Base qualities are not at hand, and no much larger clone is one base apart. This specimen's time point label, interpreted: cells obtained before transplantation from donor or recipient. CD3+CD4+ and CD3+CD8+ populations were FACS-sorted from unstimulated pre-transplant donor and recipient cells taken from spleen or lymph nodes. This sample is drawn from a study of graft-versus-host responses after intestinal transplantation (dated by TCRdb to about 2021). Context from the whole study: Multivisceral, liver-intestinal, or isolated intestinal transplants were received by the recipients. Every recipient was given anti-thymocyte globulin induction, followed by about three years of maintenance tacrolimus and steroids. Graft-versus-host and host-versus-graft alloreactive T cell clones were tracked in the graft, circulation and bone marrow after intestinal transplantation using bulk TCR-beta CDR3 sequencing. To identify alloreactive clones, pre-transplant mixed lymphocyte reaction products were sequenced and compared with unstimulated pre-transplant donor and recipient T cells. Of the roughly 25 intestinal transplant recipients enrolled in the cohort, one of whom was a retransplant, 3 patients without pretransplant specimens were excluded. A peak of at least 4% donor T cells among recipient peripheral blood mononuclear cells was the definition used for donor T cell macrochimerism. Instead of going to the commercial service, samples from a few later patients were sequenced in-house on an Illumina MiSeq and processed with MiXCR. General study outcomes and caveats: Early after transplant, peak levels of circulating GvH clones were associated with declines in HvG clones. The relatively low number and heterogeneity of intestinal transplant patients limited the conclusions. GvH clones were detected in recipient bone marrow, and some of these GvH clones were observed earlier in ileal mucosa or blood, consistent with an intestinal mucosal origin. Patients with donor T cell macrochimerism had high GvH to HvG T cell clonal ratios in their allografts.

The method was the immunoSEQ multiplex PCR assay. In most patients, genomic DNA was isolated using the Qiagen DNeasy Blood and Tissue Kit and sent frozen to Adaptive Biotechnologies for TCR sequencing. For most patients, genomic DNA was subjected to high-throughput TCR-beta CDR3 sequencing by Adaptive Biotechnologies. Concerning the study's data processing: Adaptive's ImmunoSEQ software supplied the TCR sequencing data for 18 patients, while MiXCR and VDJtools were used to process a few other patients. To correct CD4 versus CD8 sorting errors, sequences present in both subsets at a frequency ratio below 5:1 were removed. CDR3 nucleotide sequences shared between donor and recipient were removed because the origin of such sequences could not be assigned. To be classed as alloreactive, a clone needed at least 2-fold expansion over unstimulated cells and a minimum CFSE-low frequency of 0.002% (template counts) or 0.001% (read counts). A clone was considered mappable if detected in the sequenced pre-transplant spleen, lymph node, or MLR CFSE-low populations of the donor or recipient. Cumulative frequency of alloreactive clones was calculated as a percentage of all sequences weighted by copy number. TCRdb took this table from immuneACCESS and kept in-frame rearrangements with V and J called. Such tables lack part of the clones; where checked against another copy, unresolved V genes explain under half of the gap, and the rest is unexplained. V, J and clone size were drawn from that table, and D and trimming were deduced from the DNA. The sample table contains 80,000 to 90,000 clones; only one count was recorded for roughly 90% of them. The top ten clones comprise around 0.11% of the sample.

The clonotype was recovered from a human donor who received an intestinal transplant. The material sequenced was unstimulated CD4+ T cells sorted from spleen or lymph node cells, taken before intestinal transplant.

DNA sequence: TGTGCCAGCAGAGGAGGGGCAACCGCGGATACGCAGTATTTT. Its protein product is CASRGGATADTQYF. The chain couples TRBV6-1 to TRBJ2-3, and possibly TRBD2, on 6 matching bases. The germline V gene yields MNHNS for CDR1 and SASEGT for CDR2. The CDR3 holds 14 amino acids from the cysteine to the phenylalanine. CDR3 DNA only is kept here, 42 bases in frame from base 1. V was cut back by 6 bases and J by 6 bases, leaving a gap of 16 bases between them.